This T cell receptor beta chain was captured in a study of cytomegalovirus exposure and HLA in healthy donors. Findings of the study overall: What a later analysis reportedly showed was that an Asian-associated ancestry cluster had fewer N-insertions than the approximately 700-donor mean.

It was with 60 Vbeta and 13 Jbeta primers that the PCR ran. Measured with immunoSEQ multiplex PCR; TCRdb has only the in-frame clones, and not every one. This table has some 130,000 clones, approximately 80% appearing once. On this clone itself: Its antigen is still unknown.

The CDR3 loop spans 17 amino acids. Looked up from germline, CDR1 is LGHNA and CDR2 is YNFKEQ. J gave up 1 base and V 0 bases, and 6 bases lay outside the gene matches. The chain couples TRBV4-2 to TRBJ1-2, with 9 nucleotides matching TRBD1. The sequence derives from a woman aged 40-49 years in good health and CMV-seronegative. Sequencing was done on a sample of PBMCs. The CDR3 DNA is TGTGCCAGCAGCCAAGATGAGGACAGGGGATTTAACTATGGCTACACCTTC. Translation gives CASSQDEDRGFNYGYTF.